This T cell receptor (beta chain) was documented in a study of T cell repertoires in cytomegalovirus infection. In the study overall: Both a matching HLA type and CMV infection were indicated by public TCR beta signatures.

Remarks on this clonotype: Its specificity is not known. At one boundary the junction diverges from the germline segment, which might be a read error.

This CDR3 contains 13 residues. TCRdb reprocessed the reads with MiXCR, giving one entry per CDR3 protein. This sample has some 680,000 distinct CDR3 sequences; roughly 35% occur once, and the top ten carry more than 2.5%. Notes on the study in general: The ex vivo response was dominated by HLA-C-restricted CMV-specific TCR beta clonotypes.

The chain joins TRBV12-3 or TRBV12-4 to TRBJ2-7, with 7 bases fitting TRBD1. This TCR came from a human donor in good health (CMV status not recorded). Some clones in this sample may be carry-over from other donors' samples. Specimen: PBMCs. The CDR3: CASSPETGYEKYF. For the CDR3, the DNA is TGTGCCAGCAGTCCCGAGACAGGGTACGAGAAGTACTTC.